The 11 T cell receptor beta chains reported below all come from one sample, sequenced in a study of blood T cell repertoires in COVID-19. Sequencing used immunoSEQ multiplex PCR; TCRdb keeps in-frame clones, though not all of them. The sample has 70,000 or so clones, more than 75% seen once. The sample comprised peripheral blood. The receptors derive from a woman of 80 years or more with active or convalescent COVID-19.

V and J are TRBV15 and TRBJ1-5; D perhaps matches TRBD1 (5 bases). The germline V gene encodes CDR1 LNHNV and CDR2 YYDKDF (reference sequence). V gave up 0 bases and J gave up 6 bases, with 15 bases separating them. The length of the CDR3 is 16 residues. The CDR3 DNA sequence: TGTGCCACCAGCAGAGATCTGTCCAGGGTGGGTCAGCCCCAGCATTTT. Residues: CATSRDLSRVGQPQHF.

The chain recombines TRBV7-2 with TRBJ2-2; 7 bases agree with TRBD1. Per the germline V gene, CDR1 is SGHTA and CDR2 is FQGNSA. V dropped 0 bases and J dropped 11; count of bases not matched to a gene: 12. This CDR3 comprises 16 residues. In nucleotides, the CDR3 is TGTGCCAGCAGCTTAGCCTTTCGACAGGGTTCGAATGAGCTGTTTTTT. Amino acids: CASSLAFRQGSNELFF.

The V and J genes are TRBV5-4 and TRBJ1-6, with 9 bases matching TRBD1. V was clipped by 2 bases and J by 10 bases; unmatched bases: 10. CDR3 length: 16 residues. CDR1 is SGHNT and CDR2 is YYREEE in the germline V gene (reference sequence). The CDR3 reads CASSFGSGTGRSPLHF. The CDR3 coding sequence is TGTGCCAGCAGCTTTGGTTCTGGGACAGGGAGATCACCCCTCCACTTT.

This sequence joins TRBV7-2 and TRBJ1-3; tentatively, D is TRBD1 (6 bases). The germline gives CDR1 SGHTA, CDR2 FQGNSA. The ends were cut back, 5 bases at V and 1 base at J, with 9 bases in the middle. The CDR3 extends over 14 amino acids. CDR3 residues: CASSPTGSGNTIYF. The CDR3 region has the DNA TGTGCCAGCAGCCCTACAGGGTCTGGAAACACCATATATTTT.

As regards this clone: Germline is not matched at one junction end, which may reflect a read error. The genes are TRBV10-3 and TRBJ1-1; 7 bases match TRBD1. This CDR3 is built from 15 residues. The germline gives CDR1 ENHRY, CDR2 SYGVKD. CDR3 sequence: CAIKTGAPANSEAFF. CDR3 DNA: TGTGCCATAAAAACAGGGGCGCCGGCTAACAGTGAAGCTTTCTTT.

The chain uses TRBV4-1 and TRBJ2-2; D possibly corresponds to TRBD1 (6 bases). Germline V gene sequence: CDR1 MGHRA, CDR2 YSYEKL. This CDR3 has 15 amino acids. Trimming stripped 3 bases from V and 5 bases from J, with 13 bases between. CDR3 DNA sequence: TGCGCCAGCAGCCACAATACAGGGCTGACCGGGGAGCTGTTTTTT. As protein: CASSHNTGLTGELFF.

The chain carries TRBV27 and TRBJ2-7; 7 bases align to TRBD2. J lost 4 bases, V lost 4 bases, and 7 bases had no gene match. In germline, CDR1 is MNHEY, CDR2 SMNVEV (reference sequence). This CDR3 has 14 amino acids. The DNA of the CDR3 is TGTGCCAGCAGTTCCCCGGGGGGAGGATACGAGCAGTACTTC. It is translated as CASSSPGGGYEQYF.

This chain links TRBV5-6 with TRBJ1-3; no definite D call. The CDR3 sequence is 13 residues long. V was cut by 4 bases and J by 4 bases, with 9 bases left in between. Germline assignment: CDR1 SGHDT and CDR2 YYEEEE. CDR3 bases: TGTGCCAGCAGCGACGTACAGGGAAACACCATATATTTT. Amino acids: CASSDVQGNTIYF.

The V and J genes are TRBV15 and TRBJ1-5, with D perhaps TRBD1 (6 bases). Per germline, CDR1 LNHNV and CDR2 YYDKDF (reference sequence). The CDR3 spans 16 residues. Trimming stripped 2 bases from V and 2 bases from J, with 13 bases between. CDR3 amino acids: CATSRRQVSGNQPQHF. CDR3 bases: TGTGCCACCAGCAGACGACAGGTATCGGGCAATCAGCCCCAGCATTTT.

The CDR3 nucleotides are TGTGCCAGTAGTTCTCTGGCCTGGGGGGAAGGCACTGAAGCTTTCTTT. This encodes CASSSLAWGEGTEAFF. V gene TRBV19 combines with J gene TRBJ1-1, with D possibly matching TRBD1 (5 bases). Trimming shortened V by 5 bases and J by 4 bases, and 20 bases separated the two germline ends. Per the germline V gene, CDR1 is LNHDA and CDR2 is SQIVND (reference sequence). The CDR3 runs to 16 residues.

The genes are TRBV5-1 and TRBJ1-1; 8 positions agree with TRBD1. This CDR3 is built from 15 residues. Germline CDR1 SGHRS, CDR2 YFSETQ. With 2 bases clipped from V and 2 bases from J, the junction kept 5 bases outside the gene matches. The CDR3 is CASSLTTGDNTEAFF. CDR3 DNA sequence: TGCGCCAGCAGCTTAACGACAGGGGATAACACTGAAGCTTTCTTT. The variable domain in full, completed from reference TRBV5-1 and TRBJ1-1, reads KAGVTQTPRYLIKTRGQQVTLSCSPISGHRSVSWYQQTPGQGLQFLFEYFSETQRNKGNFPGRFSGRQFSNSRSEMNVSTLELGDSALYLCASSLTTGDNTEAFFGQGTRLTVV.